The T cell receptor (beta chain) under discussion was sequenced for a study of CD8+ T cells in alopecia areata. Whole-study context: Spontaneously alopecic C3H/HeJ graft donors, about 6-12 months old, gave skin to roughly 7-10-week-old female C3H/HeJ mice.

Study-wide findings and caveats: Clonality exceeded that of normal scalp in lesional scalp, most notably in alopecia totalis/universalis. Among the cells sequenced in scalp samples are also the resident alphabeta T cells of normal skin. With patients, TCR sharing proved less clear than in mice, a difference possibly related to HLA.

Sorting used CD4, CD8alpha, NKG2D, NKG2ACE and other markers on pooled cutaneous lymph node cells. This clone has a handful of counts. Its antigen is unknown. Gene names are the mouse ones. Sequencing ends 4 residues short of the CDR3 end; the germline J gene provides the rest. Extracted RNA was reverse transcribed, and the resulting cDNA served as sequencing template. Profiled with immunoSEQ multiplex PCR; TCRdb holds only in-frame clones, not every one. The sample shows around 290,000 clones, none of them appearing just once. Trimming cost V 2 bases and J 2 bases; bases outside gene matches: 5. There are 16 residues in the CDR3.

The rearrangement uses TRBV21 and TRBJ2-4, with TRBD2 matching 9 bases. TRBV21 is an ORF, with its function uncertain. This TCR derives from a C3H/HeJ mouse with alopecia areata. For the strain, the MHC haplotype given is H2-k. The material sequenced was CD4+ T cells sorted from a lymph node. The DNA read from the CDR3 is TGTGCTAGCAGTCAAGGGACTGGGACAGATCAAAAC. Residues: CASSQGTGTDQN. The full CDR3 protein reads CASSQGTGTDQNTLYF.